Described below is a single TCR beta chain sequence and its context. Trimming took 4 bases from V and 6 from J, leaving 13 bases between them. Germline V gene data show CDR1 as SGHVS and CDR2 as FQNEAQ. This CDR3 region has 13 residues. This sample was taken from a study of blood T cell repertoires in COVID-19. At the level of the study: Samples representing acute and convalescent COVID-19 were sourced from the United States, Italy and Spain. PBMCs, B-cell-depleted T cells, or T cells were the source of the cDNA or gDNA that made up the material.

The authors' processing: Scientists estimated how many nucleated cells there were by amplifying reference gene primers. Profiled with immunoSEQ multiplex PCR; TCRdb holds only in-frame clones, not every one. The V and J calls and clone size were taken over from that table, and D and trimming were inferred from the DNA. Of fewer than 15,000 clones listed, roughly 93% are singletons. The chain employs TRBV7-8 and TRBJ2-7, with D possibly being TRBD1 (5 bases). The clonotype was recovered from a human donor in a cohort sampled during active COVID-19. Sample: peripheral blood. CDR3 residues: CASSYWTYSEQYF. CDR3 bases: TGTGCCAGCAGCTATTGGACATACTCCGAGCAGTACTTC.